The 30 T cell receptor beta chains below come from one sample, sequenced in a study of T cell responses to AZD1222 COVID-19 vaccine. Data came from immunoSEQ multiplex PCR; TCRdb stores just in-frame clones and leaves some out. The sample lists over 85,000 clones; 85% to 95% were seen once. Specimen: peripheral blood, collected 28 days after the second AZD1222 dose. These receptors originate from an adult who received the AZD1222 COVID-19 vaccine.

V usage is TRBV5-1 and J usage is TRBJ1-2; 11 positions agree with TRBD1. The germline gives CDR1 SGHRS, CDR2 YFSETQ. V lost 4 bases and J lost 7; bases outside the gene matches: 9. This CDR3 has 15 residues. The CDR3 DNA reads as TGCGCCAGCAGCCCTATAGAAGGGACAGGGGGTGGCTACACCTTC. Translating gives CASSPIEGTGGGYTF.

The rearrangement joins TRBV7-9 to TRBJ2-7, with D hard to call. CDR1 is SEHNR, CDR2 FQNEAQ, per germline (reference sequence). Trimming shortened V by 3 bases and J by 3 bases, and 15 bases separated the two germline ends. CDR3 length: 15 amino acids. CDR3 region: CASSFDGTPNYEQYF. CDR3 in DNA: TGTGCCAGCAGCTTCGACGGAACGCCAAACTACGAGCAGTACTTC.

The chain links TRBV10-3 to TRBJ2-4; D gene uncertain. The ends were cut back, 7 bases at V and 5 bases at J, with 12 bases in the middle. Germline V gene data show CDR1 as ENHRY and CDR2 as SYGVKD. CDR3 length: 13 amino acids. The CDR3 loop is CAIKDRAENIQYF. CDR3 DNA sequence: TGTGCCATCAAGGATCGTGCCGAAAACATTCAGTACTTC.

This chain links TRBV27 with TRBJ1-2; TRBD1 is a possible D gene (5 bases). V lost 2 bases and J lost 8, with 36 bases in between. There are 21 residues in the CDR3. The germline V gene has CDR1 MNHEY and CDR2 SMNVEV (reference sequence). CDR3 coding DNA: TGTGCCAGCAGTTTAGAGAGACCGGGACTTTTTTCAACTTCCCAGGGAGGAGGCTACACCTTC. Its translation: CASSLERPGLFSTSQGGGYTF.

The genes are TRBV5-1 and TRBJ2-7, with D tentatively TRBD1 (5 bases). Trimming removed 4 bases at V and 4 bases at J, with 21 bases between. This CDR3 is 16 amino acids long. Looked up from germline, CDR1 is SGHRS and CDR2 is YFSETQ. Here the CDR3 DNA reads TGCGCCAGCAGCCCATGGACAACACAGGAAACTTACGAGCAGTACTTC. This codes for CASSPWTTQETYEQYF. Together with reference TRBV5-1 and TRBJ2-7, the CDR3 gives the full variable domain: KAGVTQTPRYLIKTRGQQVTLSCSPISGHRSVSWYQQTPGQGLQFLFEYFSETQRNKGNFPGRFSGRQFSNSRSEMNVSTLELGDSALYLCASSPWTTQETYEQYFGPGTRLTVT.

The chain is built from TRBV10-3 and TRBJ2-3; 10 nucleotides line up with TRBD2. Germline CDR1 ENHRY, CDR2 SYGVKD. With 9 bases clipped from V and 0 bases from J, the junction kept 9 bases outside the gene matches. The CDR3 is made up of 16 amino acids. CDR3 residues: CAIRTSGTSSTDTQYF. The CDR3 coding sequence is TGTGCCATACGGACTAGCGGCACCTCTAGCACAGATACGCAGTATTTT.

This chain links TRBV13 with TRBJ1-5, with 7 bases fitting TRBD1. Germline V gene data show CDR1 as PRHDT and CDR2 as FYEKMQ (reference sequence). The CDR3 totals 14 residues. The V gene end was trimmed by 4 bases and the J gene end by 4 bases; junction bases not matched to a gene: 4. As DNA, the CDR3 is TGTGCCAGCAGCTACCGGGACAGTAATCAGCCCCAGCATTTT. Protein: CASSYRDSNQPQHF.

The chain is built from TRBV18 and TRBJ2-1; 8 bases agree with TRBD1. This CDR3 has 13 residues. CDR1 is KGHSH, CDR2 LQKENI, per germline. Germline trimming cut 1 base from V and 15 bases from J; bases unmatched to any gene: 8. The CDR3 spells CASSPQSQGDRFF. The DNA for the CDR3 is TGTGCCAGCTCACCACAATCACAGGGGGATCGGTTCTTC.

V gene TRBV7-8 combines with J gene TRBJ2-5; tentatively, D is TRBD1 or TRBD2 (7 bases each). The germline CDR1 and CDR2 sequences are SGHVS and FQNEAQ. This CDR3 has 14 residues. V was pared by 5 bases and J by 4 bases, with 14 bases between. CDR3 DNA: TGTGCCAGCAGCCAGGGGGGGCAGGGAGAGACCCAGTACTTC. The encoded protein is CASSQGGQGETQYF.

This clone was seen just once. The chain couples TRBV15 to TRBJ1-5; D might be TRBD1 (5 bases). The ends were cut back, 0 bases at V and 7 bases at J, with 19 bases in the middle. CDR3 length equals 17 residues. Germline CDR1 and CDR2: LNHNV and YYDKDF (reference sequence). CDR3 nucleotides: TGTGCCACCAGCAGAGACCCAGGAGGGAGGGGAAGGCAGCCCCAGCATTTT. It yields the protein CATSRDPGGRGRQPQHF.

This sequence joins TRBV20-1 and TRBJ1-5, with TRBD1 identical over 7 bases. Germline V CDR1 and CDR2: DFQATT, SNEGSKA (reference sequence). This CDR3 contains 18 residues. The ends lost 4 bases at V and 2 bases at J; junction bases unmatched: 17. The CDR3, as DNA: TGCAGTGCTACTGAGTCAGGGGGAAGTATGTCGGGCAATCAGCCCCAGCATTTT. Translating gives CSATESGGSMSGNQPQHF.

The chain uses TRBV18 and TRBJ2-3; 10 bases map to TRBD1. V shed 5 bases and J 5 bases; nucleotides not matched to a gene: 4. The CDR3 contains 14 residues. CDR1 is KGHSH and CDR2 is LQKENI in the germline V gene. CDR3 DNA: TGTGCCAGCTCATCCGGACAGGGGGTAGATACGCAGTATTTT. Protein product: CASSSGQGVDTQYF.

The rearrangement uses TRBV19 and TRBJ2-1; 8 bases fit TRBD2. The CDR3 has 14 residues. The V segment lost 7 bases and the J segment 12 bases; nucleotides outside the gene matches: 14. CDR1 is LNHDA, CDR2 SQIVND, per germline (reference sequence). The CDR3 here is CASNQAGAPLGQFF. As DNA, the CDR3 is TGTGCCAGTAATCAAGCGGGAGCGCCTTTAGGGCAGTTCTTC.

CDR3 protein: CASSPSIDQPQHF. CDR3 DNA sequence: TGTGCCAGCTCACCATCGATCGATCAGCCCCAGCATTTT. The chain carries TRBV18 and TRBJ1-5; D remains unclear. This CDR3 spans 13 amino acids. From germline, CDR1 is KGHSH and CDR2 LQKENI. V was cut by 2 bases and J by 5 bases, with 7 bases left in between. Full variable domain (rest looked up from reference TRBV18 and TRBJ1-5): NAGVMQNPRHLVRRRGQEARLRCSPMKGHSHVYWYRQLPEEGLKFMVYLQKENIIDESGMPKERFSAEFPKEGPSILRIQQVVRGDSAAYFCASSPSIDQPQHFGDGTRLSIL.

This chain connects TRBV30 to TRBJ1-2, with 7 positions matching TRBD1. CDR3 length: 13 amino acids. After removal of 8 bases from V and 2 bases from J, the junction contained 8 bases not matched to a gene. Germline values: CDR1 GTSNPN, CDR2 SVGIG (reference sequence). CDR3 in DNA: TGTGCCAGCCTACAGGGGAGGAACTATGGCTACACCTTC. Protein sequence: CASLQGRNYGYTF.

The sample holds a few counts of this clone. This sequence joins TRBV3-1 (or the pseudogene TRBV3-2) and TRBJ2-3, with TRBD2 matching over 8 bases. The CDR3 has 14 amino acids. With 4 bases clipped from V and 5 bases from J, the junction kept 5 bases outside the gene matches. CDR1 and CDR2 (germline): LGHDT, YNNKEL (reference sequence). This CDR3 reads CASSPYGGGDTQYF. DNA for the CDR3: TGTGCCAGCAGCCCCTACGGGGGGGGAGATACGCAGTATTTT.

V is TRBV7-9 and J is TRBJ1-2; weak D call: TRBD1 (6 bases). The V gene lost 0 bases and the J gene lost 4 bases, with 9 bases spanning the gap. The germline gives CDR1 SEHNR, CDR2 FQNEAQ (reference sequence). CDR3 length equals 14 residues. DNA of the CDR3: TGTGCCAGCAGCTTAGCGACAGGAGGCTATGGCTACACCTTC. It yields the protein CASSLATGGYGYTF. Using reference TRBV7-9 and TRBJ1-2 for the parts outside the CDR3, the full variable domain is DTGVSQNPRHKITKRGQNVTFRCDPISEHNRLYWYRQTLGQGPEFLTYFQNEAQLEKSRLLSDRFSAERPKGSFSTLEIQRTEQGDSAMYLCASSLATGGYGYTFGSGTRLTVV.

In its sample, this clone was seen once. The J gene is TRBJ1-3, the V gene TRBV5-4; D not resolved. CDR3 length equals 14 residues. Germline V gene data show CDR1 as SGHNT and CDR2 as YYREEE (reference sequence). Trimming removed 0 bases at V and 2 bases at J, with 6 bases between. CDR3 DNA sequence: TGTGCCAGCAGCTTGGGTGGGGCTGGAAACACCATATATTTT. It encodes CASSLGGAGNTIYF.

The chain is built from TRBV5-6 and TRBJ1-2; D perhaps matches TRBD1 (6 bases). CDR3 size: 18 residues. Germline CDR1 SGHDT, CDR2 YYEEEE. V was clipped by 2 bases and J by 8 bases, with 28 bases between them. The CDR3 DNA is TGTGCCAGCAGCTTCTCCACTAGGCTACTTGGGGGCCCTAGGGGCTACACCTTC. It encodes CASSFSTRLLGGPRGYTF.

The rearrangement joins TRBV24-1 to TRBJ1-2; D is uncertain. The CDR3 is made up of 15 amino acids. The germline V and J ends were trimmed by 4 bases and 4 bases, with 15 bases remaining between them. Germline loops: CDR1 KGHDR, CDR2 SFDVKD. CDR3 coding DNA: TGTGCCACCAGTGAGACCGGGCCTGATTCCTATGGCTACACCTTC. Translation: CATSETGPDSYGYTF.

The chain employs TRBV2 and TRBJ2-3; a possible D gene is TRBD2 (6 bases). The CDR3 runs to 14 residues. CDR1 SNHLY and CDR2 FYNNEI come from the germline V gene. V was cut by 6 bases and J by 1 base, with 11 bases left in between. In nucleotides, the CDR3 is TGTGCCAGCAGCCTACTAGCAGGCACAGATACGCAGTATTTT. It translates to CASSLLAGTDTQYF.

V usage is TRBV6-5 and J usage is TRBJ1-1; tentatively, D is TRBD1 (6 bases). The germline V gene has CDR1 MNHEY and CDR2 SVGAGI. V gave up 7 bases and J gave up 3 bases, with 12 bases separating them. This CDR3 comprises 13 residues. The CDR3 DNA reads TGTGCCAGCAATAGAGGGGGGGACACTGAAGCTTTCTTT. Protein: CASNRGGDTEAFF.

The V call is TRBV5-1, the J call TRBJ1-2, with unresolved D. CDR1 SGHRS and CDR2 YFSETQ come from the germline V gene. With 0 bases removed from V and 5 bases from J, the gap between germline ends came to 5 bases. The CDR3 covers 12 residues. This chain's CDR3 is CASSLDDYGYTF. CDR3 coding DNA: TGCGCCAGCAGCTTGGATGATTATGGCTACACCTTC.

The rearrangement uses TRBV27 and TRBJ2-1; 7 nucleotides align to TRBD2. This CDR3 comprises 14 residues. Germline V gives CDR1 MNHEY, CDR2 SMNVEV (reference sequence). The ends lost 5 bases at V and 14 bases at J; junction bases unmatched: 15. This CDR3 is CASSLLGRAGVKFF. In nucleotides, the CDR3 is TGTGCCAGCAGTCTCCTAGGCCGGGCGGGAGTTAAGTTCTTC.

The rearrangement uses TRBV3-1 (or the pseudogene TRBV3-2) and TRBJ2-7; D gene ambiguous. This CDR3 has 13 amino acids. The V gene lost 2 bases and the J gene lost 2 bases, with 7 bases spanning the gap. CDR1 and CDR2 (germline): LGHDT, YNNKEL (reference sequence). The CDR3 here is CASSQRGAYEQYF. CDR3 DNA sequence: TGTGCCAGCAGCCAACGCGGAGCCTACGAGCAGTACTTC.

The V call is TRBV19, the J call TRBJ2-1, with D maybe TRBD2 (6 bases). Germline CDR1 LNHDA, CDR2 SQIVND (reference sequence). This CDR3 spans 16 amino acids. V was shortened by 6 bases and J by 0 bases, with 15 bases between the two germline ends. This chain's CDR3 is CASRTLGRSSYNEQFF. As DNA, the CDR3 is TGTGCCAGTAGGACTTTAGGGAGGAGCTCCTACAATGAGCAGTTCTTC.

The chain is built from TRBV29-1 and TRBJ2-7; D gene ambiguous. Trimming took 6 bases from V and 0 from J, leaving 15 bases between them. This CDR3 has 14 residues. Germline V CDR1 and CDR2: SQVTM, ANQGSEA. CDR3 sequence reads: CSVAQGLSSYEQYF. CDR3 coding DNA: TGCAGCGTCGCACAAGGCCTCAGCTCCTACGAGCAGTACTTC.

The V and J genes are TRBV5-1 and TRBJ2-3; TRBD1 matches 8 bases. The trim removed 0 bases at V and 6 bases at J, leaving 12 bases unmatched. Germline CDR1 and CDR2: SGHRS and YFSETQ. The CDR3 has 17 amino acids. The CDR3 loop is CASSLAPGGPTGDTQYF. CDR3 nucleotides: TGCGCCAGCAGCTTGGCCCCAGGGGGCCCAACGGGGGATACGCAGTATTTT. The whole variable domain, remainder taken from reference TRBV5-1 and TRBJ2-3, is KAGVTQTPRYLIKTRGQQVTLSCSPISGHRSVSWYQQTPGQGLQFLFEYFSETQRNKGNFPGRFSGRQFSNSRSEMNVSTLELGDSALYLCASSLAPGGPTGDTQYFGPGTRLTVL.

This clone has only one observation. V is TRBV18 and J is TRBJ2-5; D is ambiguous. The CDR3 consists of 12 residues. Looked up from germline, CDR1 is KGHSH and CDR2 is LQKENI. Trimming took 3 bases from V and 2 from J, leaving 4 bases between them. The CDR3 nucleotides read TGTGCCAGCTCACCCGAACAAGAGACCCAGTACTTC. Its translation: CASSPEQETQYF.

The CDR3 coding sequence is TGCGCCAGCAGCCGAGCCGAAGGGTACACCAATCAGCCCCAGCATTTT. It specifies CASSRAEGYTNQPQHF. The chain is built from TRBV4-1 and TRBJ1-5, with no clear D. CDR3 size: 16 residues. V was pared by 4 bases and J by 3 bases, with 16 bases between. Germline CDR1 MGHRA, CDR2 YSYEKL.